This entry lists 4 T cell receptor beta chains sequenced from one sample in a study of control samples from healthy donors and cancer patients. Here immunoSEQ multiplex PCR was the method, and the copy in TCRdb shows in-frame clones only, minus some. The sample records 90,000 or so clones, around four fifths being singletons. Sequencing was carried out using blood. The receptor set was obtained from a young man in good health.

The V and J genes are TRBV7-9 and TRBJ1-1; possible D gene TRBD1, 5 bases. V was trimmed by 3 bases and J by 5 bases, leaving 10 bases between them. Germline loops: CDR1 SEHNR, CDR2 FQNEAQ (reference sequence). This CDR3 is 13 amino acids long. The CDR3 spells CASSFSGQTEAFF. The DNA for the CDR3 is TGTGCCAGCAGCTTCTCAGGACAAACTGAAGCTTTCTTT.

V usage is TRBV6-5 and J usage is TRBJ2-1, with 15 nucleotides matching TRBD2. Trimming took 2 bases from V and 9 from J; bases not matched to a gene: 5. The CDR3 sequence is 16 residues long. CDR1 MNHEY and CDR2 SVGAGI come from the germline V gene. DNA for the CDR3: TGTGCCAGCAGTTACAGGACTAGCGGGGGGGCGGGTGAGCAGTTCTTC. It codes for CASSYRTSGGAGEQFF.

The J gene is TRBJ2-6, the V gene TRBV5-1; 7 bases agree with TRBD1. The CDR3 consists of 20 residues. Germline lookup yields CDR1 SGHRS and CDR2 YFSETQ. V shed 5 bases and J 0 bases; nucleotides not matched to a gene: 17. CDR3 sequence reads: CASRFGRWDSASSGANVLTF. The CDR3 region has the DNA TGCGCCAGCAGGTTTGGGAGATGGGACAGCGCCAGCTCTGGGGCCAACGTCCTGACTTTC.

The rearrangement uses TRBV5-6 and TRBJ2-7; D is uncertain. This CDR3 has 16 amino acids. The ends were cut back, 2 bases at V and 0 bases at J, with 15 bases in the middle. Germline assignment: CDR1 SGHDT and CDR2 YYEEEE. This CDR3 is CASSLRSTTLSYEQYF. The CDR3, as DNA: TGTGCCAGCAGCTTACGCAGTACAACCCTCTCCTACGAGCAGTACTTC.